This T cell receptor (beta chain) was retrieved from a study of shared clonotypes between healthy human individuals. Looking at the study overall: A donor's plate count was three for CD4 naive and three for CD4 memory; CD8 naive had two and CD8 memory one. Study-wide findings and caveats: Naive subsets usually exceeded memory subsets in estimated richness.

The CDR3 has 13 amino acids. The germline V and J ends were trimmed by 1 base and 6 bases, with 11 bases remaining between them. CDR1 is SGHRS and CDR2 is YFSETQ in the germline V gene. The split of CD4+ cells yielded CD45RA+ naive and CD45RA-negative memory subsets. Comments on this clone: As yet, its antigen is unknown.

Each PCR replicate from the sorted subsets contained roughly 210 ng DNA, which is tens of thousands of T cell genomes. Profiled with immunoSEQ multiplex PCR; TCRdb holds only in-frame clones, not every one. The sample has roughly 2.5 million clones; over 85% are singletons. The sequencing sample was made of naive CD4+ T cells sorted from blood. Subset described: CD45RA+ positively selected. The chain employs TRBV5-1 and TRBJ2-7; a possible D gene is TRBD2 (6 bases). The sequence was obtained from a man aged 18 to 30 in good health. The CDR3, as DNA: TGCGCCAGCAGCTTGTTAAGGGGAGGCGAGCAGTACTTC. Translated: CASSLLRGGEQYF. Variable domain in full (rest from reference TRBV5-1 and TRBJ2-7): KAGVTQTPRYLIKTRGQQVTLSCSPISGHRSVSWYQQTPGQGLQFLFEYFSETQRNKGNFPGRFSGRQFSNSRSEMNVSTLELGDSALYLCASSLLRGGEQYFGPGTRLTVT.